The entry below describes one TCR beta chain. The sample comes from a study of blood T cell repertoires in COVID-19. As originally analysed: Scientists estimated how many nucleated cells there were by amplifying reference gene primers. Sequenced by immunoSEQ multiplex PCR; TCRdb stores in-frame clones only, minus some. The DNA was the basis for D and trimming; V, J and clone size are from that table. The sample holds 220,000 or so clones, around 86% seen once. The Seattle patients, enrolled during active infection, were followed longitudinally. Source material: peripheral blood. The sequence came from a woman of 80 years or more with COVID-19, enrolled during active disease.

CDR3 nucleotides: TGTGCCAGCAGGGGACTAGCGGGAGCCCCCGGCACGCAGTATTTT. This encodes CASRGLAGAPGTQYF. The rearrangement joins TRBV27 to TRBJ2-3; 14 bases map to TRBD2. The CDR3 loop spans 15 amino acids. From germline, CDR1 is MNHEY and CDR2 SMNVEV (reference sequence). With 6 bases clipped from V and 9 bases from J, the junction kept 8 bases outside the gene matches.